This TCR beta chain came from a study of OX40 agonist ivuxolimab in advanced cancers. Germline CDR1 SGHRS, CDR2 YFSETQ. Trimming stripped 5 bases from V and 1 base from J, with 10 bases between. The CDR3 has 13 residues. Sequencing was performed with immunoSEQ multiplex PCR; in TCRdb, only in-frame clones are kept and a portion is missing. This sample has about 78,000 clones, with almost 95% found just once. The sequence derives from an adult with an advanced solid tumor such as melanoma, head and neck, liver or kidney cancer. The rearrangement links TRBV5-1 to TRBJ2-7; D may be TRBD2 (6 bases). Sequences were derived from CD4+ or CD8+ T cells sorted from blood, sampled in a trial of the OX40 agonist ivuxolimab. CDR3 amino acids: CASRVGTSYEQYF. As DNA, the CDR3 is TGCGCCAGCAGGGTTGGGACTTCCTACGAGCAGTACTTC.